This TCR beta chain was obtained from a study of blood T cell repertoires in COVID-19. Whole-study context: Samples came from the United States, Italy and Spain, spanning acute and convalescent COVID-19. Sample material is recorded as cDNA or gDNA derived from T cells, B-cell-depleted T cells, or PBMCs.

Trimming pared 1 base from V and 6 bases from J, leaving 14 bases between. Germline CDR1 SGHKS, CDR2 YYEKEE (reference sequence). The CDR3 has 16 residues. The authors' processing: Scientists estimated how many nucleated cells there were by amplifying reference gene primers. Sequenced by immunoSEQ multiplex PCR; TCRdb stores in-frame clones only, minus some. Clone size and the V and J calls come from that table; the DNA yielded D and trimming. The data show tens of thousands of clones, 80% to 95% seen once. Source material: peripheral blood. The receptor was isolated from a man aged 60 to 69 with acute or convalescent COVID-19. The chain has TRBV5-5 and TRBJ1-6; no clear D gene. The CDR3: CASSLNAGLSNSPLHF. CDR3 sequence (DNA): TGTGCCAGCAGCTTGAATGCGGGTTTGAGTAATTCACCCCTCCACTTT.